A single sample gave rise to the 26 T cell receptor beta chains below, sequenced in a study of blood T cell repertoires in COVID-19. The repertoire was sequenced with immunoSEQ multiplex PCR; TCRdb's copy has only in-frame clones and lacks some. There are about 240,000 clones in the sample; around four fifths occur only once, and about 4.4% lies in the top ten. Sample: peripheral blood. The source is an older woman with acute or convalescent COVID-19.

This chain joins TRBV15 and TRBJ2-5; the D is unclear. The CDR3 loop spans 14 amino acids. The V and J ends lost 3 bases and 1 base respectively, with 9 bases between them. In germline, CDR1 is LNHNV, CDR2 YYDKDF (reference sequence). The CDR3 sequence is CATSRTAAQETQYF. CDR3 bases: TGTGCCACCAGCAGGACCGCGGCCCAAGAGACCCAGTACTTC.

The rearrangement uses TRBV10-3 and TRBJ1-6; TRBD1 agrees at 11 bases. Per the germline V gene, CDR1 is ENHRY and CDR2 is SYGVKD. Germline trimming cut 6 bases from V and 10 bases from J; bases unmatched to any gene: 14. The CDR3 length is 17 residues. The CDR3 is CAIRPGQGEEKGSPLHF. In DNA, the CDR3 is TGTGCCATCAGACCGGGACAGGGGGAAGAAAAGGGCTCACCCCTCCACTTT.

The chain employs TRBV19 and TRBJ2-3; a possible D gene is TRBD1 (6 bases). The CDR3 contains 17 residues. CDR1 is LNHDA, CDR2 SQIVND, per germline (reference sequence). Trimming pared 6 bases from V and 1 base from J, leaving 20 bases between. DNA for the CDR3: TGTGCCAGTAGGGTAGGGGGTACCGCTGGAGGCACAGATACGCAGTATTTT. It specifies CASRVGGTAGGTDTQYF.

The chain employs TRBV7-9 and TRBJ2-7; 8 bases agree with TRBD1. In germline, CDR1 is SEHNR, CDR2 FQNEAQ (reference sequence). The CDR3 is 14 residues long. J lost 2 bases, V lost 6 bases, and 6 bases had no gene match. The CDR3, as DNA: TGTGCCAGCAGTTGGACAGGGTCTCCCTACGAGCAGTACTTC. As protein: CASSWTGSPYEQYF.

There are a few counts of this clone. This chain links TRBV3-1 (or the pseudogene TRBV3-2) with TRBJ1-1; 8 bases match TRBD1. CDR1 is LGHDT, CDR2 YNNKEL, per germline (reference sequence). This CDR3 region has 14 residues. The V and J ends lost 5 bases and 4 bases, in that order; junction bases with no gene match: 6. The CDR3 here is CASSWDRRGTEAFF. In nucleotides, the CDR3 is TGTGCCAGCAGCTGGGACAGGCGGGGCACTGAAGCTTTCTTT.

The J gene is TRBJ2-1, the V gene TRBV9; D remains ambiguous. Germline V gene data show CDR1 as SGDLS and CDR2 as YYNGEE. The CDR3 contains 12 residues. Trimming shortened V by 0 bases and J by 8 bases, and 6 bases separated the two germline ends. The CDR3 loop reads CASSVVAHEQFF. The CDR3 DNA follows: TGTGCCAGCAGCGTAGTGGCCCATGAGCAGTTCTTC.

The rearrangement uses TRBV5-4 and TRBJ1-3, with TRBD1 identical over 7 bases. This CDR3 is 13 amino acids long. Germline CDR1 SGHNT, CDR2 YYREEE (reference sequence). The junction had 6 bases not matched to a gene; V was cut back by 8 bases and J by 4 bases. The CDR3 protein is CARVTGSGNTIYF. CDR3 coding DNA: TGTGCCAGAGTGACAGGGTCGGGAAACACCATATATTTT.

The chain's CDR3 is CASSQRLAGGRETQYF. The CDR3 DNA follows: TGTGCCAGCAGCCAACGACTAGCGGGGGGCAGGGAGACCCAGTACTTC. This chain uses TRBV3-1 (or the pseudogene TRBV3-2) with TRBJ2-5; 13 positions match TRBD2. From germline, CDR1 is LGHDT and CDR2 YNNKEL (reference sequence). CDR3 length equals 16 residues. J gave up 5 bases and V 2 bases, and 5 bases lay outside the gene matches.

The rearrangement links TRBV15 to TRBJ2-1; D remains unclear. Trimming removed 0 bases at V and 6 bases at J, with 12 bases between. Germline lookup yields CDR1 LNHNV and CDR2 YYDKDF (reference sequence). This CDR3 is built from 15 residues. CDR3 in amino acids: CATSRDSWSGNEQFF. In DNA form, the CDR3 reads TGTGCCACCAGCAGAGATAGCTGGTCGGGCAATGAGCAGTTCTTC.

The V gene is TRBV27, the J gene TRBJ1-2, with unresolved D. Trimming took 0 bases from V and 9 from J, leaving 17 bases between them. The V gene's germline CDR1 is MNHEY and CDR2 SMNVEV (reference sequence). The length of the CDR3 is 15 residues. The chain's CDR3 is CASSLSPLETSRYTF. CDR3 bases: TGTGCCAGCAGTTTATCCCCCCTTGAGACATCCCGCTACACCTTC.

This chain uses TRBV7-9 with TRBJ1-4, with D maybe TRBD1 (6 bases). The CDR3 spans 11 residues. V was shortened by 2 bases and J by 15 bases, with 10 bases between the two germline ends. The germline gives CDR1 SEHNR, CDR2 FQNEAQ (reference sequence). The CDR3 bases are TGTGCCAGCAGCTTAAGGGGGACATTGTTTTTT. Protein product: CASSLRGTLFF. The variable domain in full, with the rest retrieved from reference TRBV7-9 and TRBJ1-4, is DTGVSQNPRHKITKRGQNVTFRCDPISEHNRLYWYRQTLGQGPEFLTYFQNEAQLEKSRLLSDRFSAERPKGSFSTLEIQRTEQGDSAMYLCASSLRGTLFFGSGTQLSVL.

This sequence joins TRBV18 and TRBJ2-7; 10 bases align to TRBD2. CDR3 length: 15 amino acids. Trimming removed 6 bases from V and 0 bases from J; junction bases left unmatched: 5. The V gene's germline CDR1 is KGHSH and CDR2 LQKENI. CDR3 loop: CASSPGTSDSYEQYF. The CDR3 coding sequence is TGTGCCAGCTCGCCCGGGACTAGCGACTCCTACGAGCAGTACTTC. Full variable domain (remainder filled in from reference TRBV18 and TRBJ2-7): NAGVMQNPRHLVRRRGQEARLRCSPMKGHSHVYWYRQLPEEGLKFMVYLQKENIIDESGMPKERFSAEFPKEGPSILRIQQVVRGDSAAYFCASSPGTSDSYEQYFGPGTRLTVT.

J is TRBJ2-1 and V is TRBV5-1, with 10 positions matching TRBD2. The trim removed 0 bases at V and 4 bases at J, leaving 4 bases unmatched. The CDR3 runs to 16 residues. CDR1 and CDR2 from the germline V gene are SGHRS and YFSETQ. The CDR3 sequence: CASSLDLAGAYNEQFF. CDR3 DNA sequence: TGCGCCAGCAGCTTGGATCTAGCGGGGGCGTACAATGAGCAGTTCTTC. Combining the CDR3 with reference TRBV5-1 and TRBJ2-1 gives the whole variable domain KAGVTQTPRYLIKTRGQQVTLSCSPISGHRSVSWYQQTPGQGLQFLFEYFSETQRNKGNFPGRFSGRQFSNSRSEMNVSTLELGDSALYLCASSLDLAGAYNEQFFGPGTRLTVL.

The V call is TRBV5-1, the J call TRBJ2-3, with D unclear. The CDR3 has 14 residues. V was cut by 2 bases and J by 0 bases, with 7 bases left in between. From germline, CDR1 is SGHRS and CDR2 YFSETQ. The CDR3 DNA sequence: TGCGCCAGCAGCTTTGCCGGTAGCACAGATACGCAGTATTTT. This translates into CASSFAGSTDTQYF.

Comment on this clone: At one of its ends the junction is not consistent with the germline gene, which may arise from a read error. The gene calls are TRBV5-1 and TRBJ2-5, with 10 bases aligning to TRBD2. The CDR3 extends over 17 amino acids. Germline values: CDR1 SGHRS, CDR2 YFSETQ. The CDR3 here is CASSLVIAGGAQGTQYF. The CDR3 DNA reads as TGCGCCAGCAGCTTGGTTATAGCGGGGGGCGCCCAAGGGACCCAGTACTTC.

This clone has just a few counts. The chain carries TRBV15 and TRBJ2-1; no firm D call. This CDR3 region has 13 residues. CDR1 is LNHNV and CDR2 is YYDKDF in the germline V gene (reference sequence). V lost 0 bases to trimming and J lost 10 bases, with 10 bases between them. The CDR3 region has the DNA TGTGCCACCAGCAGAGATTCTCTTCAGGAGCAGTTCTTC. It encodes CATSRDSLQEQFF.

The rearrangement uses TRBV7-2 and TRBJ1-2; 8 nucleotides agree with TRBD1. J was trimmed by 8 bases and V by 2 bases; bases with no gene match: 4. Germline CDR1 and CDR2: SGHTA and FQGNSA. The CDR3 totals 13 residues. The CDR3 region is CASSLQGARGYTF. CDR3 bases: TGTGCCAGCAGCTTACAGGGGGCGCGAGGCTACACCTTC.

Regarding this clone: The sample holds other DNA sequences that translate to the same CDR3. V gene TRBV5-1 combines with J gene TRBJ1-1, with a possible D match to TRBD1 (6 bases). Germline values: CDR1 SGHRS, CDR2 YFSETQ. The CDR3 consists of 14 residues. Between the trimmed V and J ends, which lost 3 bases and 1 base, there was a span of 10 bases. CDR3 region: CASSSGQPNTEAFF. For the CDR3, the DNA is TGCGCCAGCAGCTCCGGACAGCCGAACACTGAAGCTTTCTTT.

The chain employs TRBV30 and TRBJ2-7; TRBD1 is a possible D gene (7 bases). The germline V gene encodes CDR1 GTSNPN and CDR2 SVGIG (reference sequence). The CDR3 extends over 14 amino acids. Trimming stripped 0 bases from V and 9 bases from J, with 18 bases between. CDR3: CAWSVRAGGLRQYF. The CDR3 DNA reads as TGTGCCTGGAGTGTAAGGGCAGGGGGGTTACGGCAGTACTTC.

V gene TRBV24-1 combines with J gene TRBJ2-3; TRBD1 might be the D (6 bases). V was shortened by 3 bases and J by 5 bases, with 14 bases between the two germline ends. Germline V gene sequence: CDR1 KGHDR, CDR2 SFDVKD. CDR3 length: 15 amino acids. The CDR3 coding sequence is TGTGCCACCAGTGATACCGGGACACAGGGAGATACGCAGTATTTT. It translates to CATSDTGTQGDTQYF.

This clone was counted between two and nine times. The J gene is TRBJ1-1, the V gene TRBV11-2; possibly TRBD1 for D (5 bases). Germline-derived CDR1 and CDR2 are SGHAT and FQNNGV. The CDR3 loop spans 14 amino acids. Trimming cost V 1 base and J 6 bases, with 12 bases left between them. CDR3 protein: CASSLVQGRSEAFF. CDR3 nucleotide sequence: TGTGCCAGCAGCTTAGTTCAGGGTCGGTCTGAAGCTTTCTTT.

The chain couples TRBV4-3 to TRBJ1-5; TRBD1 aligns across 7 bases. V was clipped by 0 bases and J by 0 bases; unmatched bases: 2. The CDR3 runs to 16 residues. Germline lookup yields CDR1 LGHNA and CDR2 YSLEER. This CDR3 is CASSQDQGVSNQPQHF. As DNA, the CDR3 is TGCGCCAGCAGCCAAGATCAGGGGGTTAGCAATCAGCCCCAGCATTTT.

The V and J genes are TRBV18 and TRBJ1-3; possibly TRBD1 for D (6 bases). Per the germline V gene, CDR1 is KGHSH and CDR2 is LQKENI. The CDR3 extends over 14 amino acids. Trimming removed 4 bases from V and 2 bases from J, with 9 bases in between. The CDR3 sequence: CASSLQGTGNTIYF. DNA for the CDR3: TGTGCCAGCTCACTACAGGGAACTGGAAACACCATATATTTT.

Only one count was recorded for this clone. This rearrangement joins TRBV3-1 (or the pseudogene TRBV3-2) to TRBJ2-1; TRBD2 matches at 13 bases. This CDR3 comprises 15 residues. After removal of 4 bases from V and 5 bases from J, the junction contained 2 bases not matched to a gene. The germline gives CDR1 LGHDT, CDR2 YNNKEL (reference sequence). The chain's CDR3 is CASSRGLAGDNEQFF. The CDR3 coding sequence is TGTGCCAGCAGCCGCGGACTAGCGGGGGACAATGAGCAGTTCTTC.

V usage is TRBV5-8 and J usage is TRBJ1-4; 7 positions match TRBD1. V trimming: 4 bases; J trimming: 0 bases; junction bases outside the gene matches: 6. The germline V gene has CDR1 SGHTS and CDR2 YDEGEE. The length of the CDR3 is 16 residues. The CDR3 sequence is CASSVGQVATNEKLFF. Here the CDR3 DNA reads TGTGCCAGCAGCGTTGGACAGGTTGCAACTAATGAAAAACTGTTTTTT.

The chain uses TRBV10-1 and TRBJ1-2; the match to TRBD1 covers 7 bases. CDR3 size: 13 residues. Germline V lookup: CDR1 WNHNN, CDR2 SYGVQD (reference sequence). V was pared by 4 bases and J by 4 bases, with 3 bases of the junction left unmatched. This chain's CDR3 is CASSADRTYGYTF. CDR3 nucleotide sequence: TGCGCCAGCAGTGCGGACAGGACCTATGGCTACACCTTC.